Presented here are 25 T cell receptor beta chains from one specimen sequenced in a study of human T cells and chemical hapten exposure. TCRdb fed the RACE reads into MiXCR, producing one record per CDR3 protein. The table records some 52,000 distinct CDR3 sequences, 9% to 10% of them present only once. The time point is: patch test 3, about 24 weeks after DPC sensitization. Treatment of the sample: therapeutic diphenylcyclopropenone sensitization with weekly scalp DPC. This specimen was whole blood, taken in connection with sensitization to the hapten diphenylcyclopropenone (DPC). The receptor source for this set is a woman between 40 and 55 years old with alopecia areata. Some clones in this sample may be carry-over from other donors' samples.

The CDR3 DNA sequence: TGTGCCAGCAGTCCTGACGGCCTCAACACCGGGGAGCTGTTTTTT. It encodes CASSPDGLNTGELFF. This chain links TRBV9 with TRBJ2-2; no definite D call. The CDR3 covers 15 residues. Germline-derived CDR1 and CDR2 are SGDLS and YYNGEE. The V end lost 5 bases, the J end lost 2 bases, and 13 bases lay between the germline ends.

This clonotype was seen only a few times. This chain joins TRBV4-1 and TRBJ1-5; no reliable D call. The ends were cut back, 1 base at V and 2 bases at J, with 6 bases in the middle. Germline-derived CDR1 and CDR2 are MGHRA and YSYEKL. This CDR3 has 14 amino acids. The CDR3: CASSQGRGNQPQHF. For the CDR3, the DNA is TGCGCCAGCAGCCAAGGTAGGGGCAATCAGCCCCAGCATTTT.

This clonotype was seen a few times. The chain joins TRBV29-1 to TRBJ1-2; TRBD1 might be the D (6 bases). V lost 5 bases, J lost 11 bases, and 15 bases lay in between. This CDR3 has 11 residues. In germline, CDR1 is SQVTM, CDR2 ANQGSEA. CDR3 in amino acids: CSVRPGESYTF. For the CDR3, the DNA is TGCAGCGTTCGGCCAGGGGAGAGTTACACCTTC.

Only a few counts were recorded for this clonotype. The CDR3 region has the DNA TGTGCCAGCAGCTCCAGGGACGGACTTAATGAAAAACTGTTTTTT. This translates into CASSSRDGLNEKLFF. The rearrangement joins TRBV7-2 to TRBJ1-4; D perhaps matches TRBD1 (5 bases). Germline CDR1 is SGHTA and CDR2 is FQGNSA. Deletions cut 4 bases from V and 4 bases from J, with 13 bases between. There are 15 residues in the CDR3.

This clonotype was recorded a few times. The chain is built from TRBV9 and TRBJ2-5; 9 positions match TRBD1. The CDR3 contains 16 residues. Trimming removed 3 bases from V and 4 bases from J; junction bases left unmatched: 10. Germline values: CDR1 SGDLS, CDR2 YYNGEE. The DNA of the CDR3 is TGTGCCAGCAGCGAAAGTACAGGGGGCGAAGGAGAGACCCAGTACTTC. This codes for CASSESTGGEGETQYF.

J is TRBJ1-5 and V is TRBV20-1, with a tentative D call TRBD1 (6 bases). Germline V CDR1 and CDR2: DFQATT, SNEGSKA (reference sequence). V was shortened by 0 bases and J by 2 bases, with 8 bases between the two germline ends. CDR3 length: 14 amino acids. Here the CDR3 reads CSAREPGGNQPQHF. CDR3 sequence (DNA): TGCAGTGCTAGAGAACCAGGGGGCAATCAGCCCCAGCATTTT.

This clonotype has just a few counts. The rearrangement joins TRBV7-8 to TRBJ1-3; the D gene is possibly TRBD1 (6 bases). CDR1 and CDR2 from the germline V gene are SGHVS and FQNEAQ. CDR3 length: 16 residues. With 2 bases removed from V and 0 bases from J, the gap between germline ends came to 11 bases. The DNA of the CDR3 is TGTGCCAGCAGCTTAACCCGGACAGCCTCTGGAAACACCATATATTTT. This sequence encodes CASSLTRTASGNTIYF.

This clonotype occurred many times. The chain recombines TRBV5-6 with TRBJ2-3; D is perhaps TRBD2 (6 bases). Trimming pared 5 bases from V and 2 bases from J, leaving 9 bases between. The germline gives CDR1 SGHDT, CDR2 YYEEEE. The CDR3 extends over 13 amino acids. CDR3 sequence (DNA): TGTGCCAGCAGAGCGGGCAACACAGATACGCAGTATTTT. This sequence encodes CASRAGNTDTQYF.

CDR3 DNA: TGTGCCAGCAGCTACAGGGGAGCTAACACTGAAGCTTTCTTT. It specifies CASSYRGANTEAFF. This rearrangement joins TRBV11-1 to TRBJ1-1; 7 positions agree with TRBD1. The CDR3 covers 14 residues. J gave up 2 bases and V 4 bases, and 4 bases lay outside the gene matches. CDR1 is SGHAT and CDR2 is FQDESV in the germline V gene (reference sequence).

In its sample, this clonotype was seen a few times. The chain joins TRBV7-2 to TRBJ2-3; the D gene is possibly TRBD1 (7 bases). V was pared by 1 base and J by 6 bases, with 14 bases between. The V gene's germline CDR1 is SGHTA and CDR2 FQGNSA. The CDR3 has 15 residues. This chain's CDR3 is CASSLGGRGEDTQYF. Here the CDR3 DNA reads TGTGCCAGCAGCTTAGGCGGCAGGGGGGAGGATACGCAGTATTTT.

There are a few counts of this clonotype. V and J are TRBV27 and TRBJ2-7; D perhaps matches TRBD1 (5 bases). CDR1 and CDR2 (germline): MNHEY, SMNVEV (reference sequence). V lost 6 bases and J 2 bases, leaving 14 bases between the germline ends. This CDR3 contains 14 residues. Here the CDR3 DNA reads TGTGCCAGCAGCTCAGGGATCTCCCCCTACGAGCAGTACTTC. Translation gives CASSSGISPYEQYF.

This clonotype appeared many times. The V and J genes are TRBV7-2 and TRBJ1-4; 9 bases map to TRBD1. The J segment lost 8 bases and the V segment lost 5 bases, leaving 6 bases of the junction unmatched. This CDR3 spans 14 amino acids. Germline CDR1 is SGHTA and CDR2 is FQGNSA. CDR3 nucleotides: TGTGCCAGCAGCCCGGGACAGGGTCGGGAAAAACTGTTTTTT. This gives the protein CASSPGQGREKLFF.

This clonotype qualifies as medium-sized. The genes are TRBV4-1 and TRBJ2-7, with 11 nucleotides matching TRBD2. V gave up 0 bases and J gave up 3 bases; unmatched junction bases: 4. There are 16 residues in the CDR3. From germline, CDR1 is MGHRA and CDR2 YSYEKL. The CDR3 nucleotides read TGCGCCAGCAGCCAAGAGGGGACTAGCGGATTCTACGAGCAGTACTTC. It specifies CASSQEGTSGFYEQYF.

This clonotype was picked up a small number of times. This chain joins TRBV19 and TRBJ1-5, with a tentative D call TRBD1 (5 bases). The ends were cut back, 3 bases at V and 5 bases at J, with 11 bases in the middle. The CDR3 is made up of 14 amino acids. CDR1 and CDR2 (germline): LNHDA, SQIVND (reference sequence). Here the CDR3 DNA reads TGTGCCAGTAGTATGGGGGAGGTATATCAGCCCCAGCATTTT. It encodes CASSMGEVYQPQHF.

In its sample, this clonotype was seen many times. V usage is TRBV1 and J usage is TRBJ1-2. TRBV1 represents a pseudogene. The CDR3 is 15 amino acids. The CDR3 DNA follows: TGCACCAGCAGCCAAGATAGAGAACTTAACTATGGCTACACCTTC. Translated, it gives CTSSQDRELNYGYTF.

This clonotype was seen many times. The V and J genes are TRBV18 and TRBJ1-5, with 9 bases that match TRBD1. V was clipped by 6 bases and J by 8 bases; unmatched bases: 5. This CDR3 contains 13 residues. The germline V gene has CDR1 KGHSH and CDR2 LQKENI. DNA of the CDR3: TGTGCCAGCTCGCCGGGACAGGGAGAGCCCCAGCATTTT. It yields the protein CASSPGQGEPQHF. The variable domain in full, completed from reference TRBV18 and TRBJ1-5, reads NAGVMQNPRHLVRRRGQEARLRCSPMKGHSHVYWYRQLPEEGLKFMVYLQKENIIDESGMPKERFSAEFPKEGPSILRIQQVVRGDSAAYFCASSPGQGEPQHFGDGTRLSIL.

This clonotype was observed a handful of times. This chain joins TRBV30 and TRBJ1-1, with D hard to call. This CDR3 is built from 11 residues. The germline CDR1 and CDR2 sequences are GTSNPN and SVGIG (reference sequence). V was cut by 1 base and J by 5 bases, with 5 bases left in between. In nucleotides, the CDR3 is TGTGCCTGGAGTGCTCGGACTGAAGCTTTCTTT. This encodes CAWSARTEAFF.

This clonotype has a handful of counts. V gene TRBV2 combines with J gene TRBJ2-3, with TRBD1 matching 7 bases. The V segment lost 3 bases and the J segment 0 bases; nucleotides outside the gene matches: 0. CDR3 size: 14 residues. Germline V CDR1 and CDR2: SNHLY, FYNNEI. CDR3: CASSEDRSTDTQYF. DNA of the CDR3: TGTGCCAGCAGTGAGGACAGGAGCACAGATACGCAGTATTTT.

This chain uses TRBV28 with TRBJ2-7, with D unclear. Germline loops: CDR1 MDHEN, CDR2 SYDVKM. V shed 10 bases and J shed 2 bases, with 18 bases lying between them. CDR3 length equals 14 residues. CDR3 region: CATYGTGSAYEQYF. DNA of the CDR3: TGTGCCACCTACGGCACCGGATCTGCCTACGAGCAGTACTTC.

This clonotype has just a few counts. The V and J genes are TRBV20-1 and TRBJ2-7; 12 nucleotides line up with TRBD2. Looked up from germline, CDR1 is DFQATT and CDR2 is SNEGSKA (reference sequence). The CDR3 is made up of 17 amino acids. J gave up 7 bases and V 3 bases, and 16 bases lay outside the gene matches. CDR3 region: CSARPLPPSGGAWEQYF. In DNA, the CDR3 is TGCAGTGCTAGGCCCCTACCCCCTAGCGGGGGGGCGTGGGAGCAGTACTTC.

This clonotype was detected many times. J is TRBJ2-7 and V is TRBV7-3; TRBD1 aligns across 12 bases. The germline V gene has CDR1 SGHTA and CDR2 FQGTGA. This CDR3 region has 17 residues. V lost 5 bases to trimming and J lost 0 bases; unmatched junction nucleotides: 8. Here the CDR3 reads CASSPGTGGMSSYEQYF. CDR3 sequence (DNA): TGTGCCAGCAGCCCCGGGACAGGGGGCATGAGCTCCTACGAGCAGTACTTC.

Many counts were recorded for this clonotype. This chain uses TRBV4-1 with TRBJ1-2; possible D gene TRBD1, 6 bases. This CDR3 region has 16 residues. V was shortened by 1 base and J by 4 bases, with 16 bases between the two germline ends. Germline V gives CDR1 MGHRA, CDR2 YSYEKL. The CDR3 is CASSQVPGGLGYGYTF. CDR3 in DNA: TGCGCCAGCAGCCAAGTTCCTGGGGGGCTAGGCTATGGCTACACCTTC.

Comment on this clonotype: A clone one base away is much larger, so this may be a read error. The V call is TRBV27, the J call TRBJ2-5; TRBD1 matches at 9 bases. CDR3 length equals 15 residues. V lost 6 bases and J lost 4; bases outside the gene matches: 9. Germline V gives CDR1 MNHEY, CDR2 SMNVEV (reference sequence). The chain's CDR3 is CASRVQGARVETQYF. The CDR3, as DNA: TGTGCCAGCAGGGTACAGGGGGCGAGAGTAGAGACCCAGTACTTC.

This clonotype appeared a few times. For the CDR3, the DNA is TGTGCCAGCAGCCCCGGGACTTCGGAAGTCGGGGAGCTGTTTTTT. Translation: CASSPGTSEVGELFF. This chain uses TRBV7-6 with TRBJ2-2; possibly TRBD2 for D (6 bases). The CDR3 totals 15 residues. The germline V and J ends were trimmed by 5 bases and 7 bases, with 17 bases remaining between them. CDR1 SGHVS and CDR2 FNYEAQ come from the germline V gene.

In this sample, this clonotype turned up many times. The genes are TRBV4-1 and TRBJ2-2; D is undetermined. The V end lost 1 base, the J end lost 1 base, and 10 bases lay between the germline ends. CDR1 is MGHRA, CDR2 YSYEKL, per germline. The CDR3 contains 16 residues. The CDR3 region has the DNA TGCGCCAGCAGCCAAGGATTAGGTTTGAACACCGGGGAGCTGTTTTTT. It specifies CASSQGLGLNTGELFF.